A single sample is the source of the 29 T cell receptor beta chains below, sequenced in a study of shared clonotypes between healthy human individuals. Naive CD8 cells were CD45RO-negative, positively selected for CCR7, excluding terminally differentiated effector memory CD45RA+ cells. The assay was immunoSEQ multiplex PCR, and TCRdb's table has in-frame clones only and misses some. The sample lists fewer than 1 million clones, just over 95% occurring once. The sample consisted of naive CD8+ T cells sorted from blood. These receptor sequences come from a man aged 30 to 45 in good health.

V usage is TRBV28 and J usage is TRBJ2-1, with 9 bases identical to TRBD2. The CDR3 runs to 13 residues. The junction had 7 bases not matched to a gene; V was cut back by 6 bases and J by 10 bases. Germline V gene lookup returns CDR1 MDHEN and CDR2 SYDVKM. In nucleotides, the CDR3 is TGTGCCAGCAGCTTGGGACTAGCAGACGAGCAGTTCTTC. Its protein is CASSLGLADEQFF.

As DNA, the CDR3 is TGCAGCGTATCAGCGGGAGGAGAAGGCGAGCAGTTCTTC. Translation: CSVSAGGEGEQFF. J is TRBJ2-1 and V is TRBV29-1; 9 bases are shared with TRBD2. With 6 bases clipped from V and 10 bases from J, the junction kept 10 bases outside the gene matches. CDR1 and CDR2 (germline): SQVTM, ANQGSEA. This CDR3 spans 13 amino acids.

The chain is built from TRBV6-1 and TRBJ2-7, with TRBD2 matching 16 bases. Germline lookup yields CDR1 MNHNS and CDR2 SASEGT. V lost 4 bases and J lost 1; bases outside the gene matches: 1. The CDR3 spans 16 residues. The CDR3 DNA follows: TGTGCCAGCAGTGGGGGACTAGCGGGAGGGTCCTACGAGCAGTACTTC. Its translation is CASSGGLAGGSYEQYF.

The chain joins TRBV7-8 to TRBJ1-1; the D is unclear. The germline V and J ends were trimmed by 1 base and 1 base, with 7 bases remaining between them. This CDR3 spans 14 amino acids. Germline CDR1 and CDR2: SGHVS and FQNEAQ. CDR3 amino acids: CASSLGLGNTEAFF. CDR3 bases: TGTGCCAGCAGCTTAGGTCTAGGGAACACTGAAGCTTTCTTT.

The chain has TRBV6-4 and TRBJ2-1, with TRBD2 matching over 7 bases. This CDR3 region has 14 residues. With 6 bases clipped from V and 10 bases from J, the junction kept 12 bases outside the gene matches. Germline V gives CDR1 MRHNA, CDR2 SNTAGT. CDR3 DNA sequence: TGTGCCAGCAGCCCCCGCGCGGGAGTTAAGGAGCAGTTCTTC. Translation gives CASSPRAGVKEQFF.

The gene calls are TRBV27 and TRBJ2-5, with D possibly being TRBD1 or TRBD2 (5 bases each). The V end lost 2 bases, the J end lost 5 bases, and 15 bases lay between the germline ends. The CDR3 totals 15 residues. The germline V gene encodes CDR1 MNHEY and CDR2 SMNVEV (reference sequence). This CDR3 reads CASSLVQGAEETQYF. The CDR3, as DNA: TGTGCCAGCAGTTTAGTTCAGGGAGCGGAGGAGACCCAGTACTTC.

Remarks on this clone: Other DNA variants within this sample encode the same CDR3. This rearrangement joins TRBV7-9 to TRBJ1-1; perhaps TRBD1 as D (5 bases). CDR1 is SEHNR and CDR2 is FQNEAQ in the germline V gene (reference sequence). The V end lost 1 base, the J end lost 4 bases, and 7 bases lay between the germline ends. This CDR3 contains 13 residues. The DNA of the CDR3 is TGTGCCAGCAGCTTAGAGGGGAGCACTGAAGCTTTCTTT. Translation gives CASSLEGSTEAFF. The variable domain in full, with the rest retrieved from reference TRBV7-9 and TRBJ1-1, is DTGVSQNPRHKITKRGQNVTFRCDPISEHNRLYWYRQTLGQGPEFLTYFQNEAQLEKSRLLSDRFSAERPKGSFSTLEIQRTEQGDSAMYLCASSLEGSTEAFFGQGTRLTVV.

A note on this clone: A read error may account for a junction end that differs from germline. V usage is TRBV7-9 and J usage is TRBJ2-7; a possible D gene is TRBD1 (5 bases). There are 13 residues in the CDR3. Per the germline V gene, CDR1 is SEHNR and CDR2 is FQNEAQ (reference sequence). DNA for the CDR3: TGTGCCAGCACCTTATTACAGGCTCGGGAGCAGTACTTC. Translation gives CASTLLQAREQYF.

This clone was detected only once. J is TRBJ2-1 and V is TRBV9; D is unresolved. Per the germline V gene, CDR1 is SGDLS and CDR2 is YYNGEE. The CDR3 totals 13 residues. Trimming pared 3 bases from V and 2 bases from J, leaving 6 bases between. The CDR3 reads CASSDRTYNEQFF. Here the CDR3 DNA reads TGTGCCAGCAGCGACAGAACCTACAATGAGCAGTTCTTC.

The V call is TRBV7-8, the J call TRBJ2-1, with D possibly being TRBD1 or TRBD2 (5 bases each). CDR1 and CDR2 from the germline V gene are SGHVS and FQNEAQ. V shed 5 bases and J shed 0 bases, with 17 bases lying between them. The CDR3 is made up of 17 amino acids. As DNA, the CDR3 is TGTGCCAGCAGCCCCGCCGGGACCATGAGCTCCTACAATGAGCAGTTCTTC. Translating it yields CASSPAGTMSSYNEQFF.

This clone came up once. V usage is TRBV7-9 and J usage is TRBJ2-7; D remains unclear. Trimming took off 5 bases at V and 2 bases at J, with 10 bases between the two ends. CDR3 length: 13 amino acids. Germline lookup yields CDR1 SEHNR and CDR2 FQNEAQ (reference sequence). The CDR3 region has the DNA TGTGCCAGCAGCGCACGAACAACCTACGAGCAGTACTTC. Translated, it gives CASSARTTYEQYF. Variable domain in full (rest from reference TRBV7-9 and TRBJ2-7): DTGVSQNPRHKITKRGQNVTFRCDPISEHNRLYWYRQTLGQGPEFLTYFQNEAQLEKSRLLSDRFSAERPKGSFSTLEIQRTEQGDSAMYLCASSARTTYEQYFGPGTRLTVT.

In DNA, the CDR3 is TGTGCCAGCAGCTCCGGAGGTGGAGGGCCAAGAGACGAGCAGTACTTC. Amino acids: CASSSGGGGPRDEQYF. The chain has TRBV5-7 and TRBJ2-7; D might be TRBD2 (6 bases). TRBV5-7 belongs to the ORF category, with a function that is uncertain. This CDR3 comprises 16 residues. V lost 3 bases to trimming and J lost 5 bases, with 21 bases between them.

The rearrangement links TRBV7-3 to TRBJ1-1; weak D call: TRBD1 (6 bases). V was cut by 0 bases and J by 2 bases, with 13 bases left in between. CDR3 length: 16 residues. The germline V gene encodes CDR1 SGHTA and CDR2 FQGTGA. This chain's CDR3 is CASSLTAQGSNTEAFF. Written as DNA, the CDR3 is TGTGCCAGCAGCTTAACGGCGCAGGGGTCCAACACTGAAGCTTTCTTT.

The chain links TRBV4-3 to TRBJ2-5, with D perhaps TRBD1 (6 bases). The CDR3 loop spans 14 amino acids. The V gene lost 6 bases and the J gene lost 2 bases, with 13 bases spanning the gap. Germline-derived CDR1 and CDR2 are LGHNA and YSLEER. The DNA of the CDR3 is TGCGCCAGCAGTCCGGACAGTCGACAAGAGACCCAGTACTTC. Residues: CASSPDSRQETQYF.

The J gene is TRBJ2-3, the V gene TRBV28; maybe TRBD2 (5 bases). Trimming removed 7 bases from V and 2 bases from J, with 22 bases in between. Germline-derived CDR1 and CDR2 are MDHEN and SYDVKM. This CDR3 has 17 residues. The CDR3 region has the DNA TGTGCCAGCACTGTGGGAGTTGGCCTGGACCCCACAGATACGCAGTATTTT. Its protein is CASTVGVGLDPTDTQYF.

This chain links TRBV5-5 with TRBJ2-1; the match to TRBD2 covers 13 bases. CDR1 and CDR2 from the germline V gene are SGHKS and YYEKEE (reference sequence). The CDR3 totals 19 residues. The junction had 10 bases not matched to a gene; V was cut back by 0 bases and J by 4 bases. The CDR3 here is CASSLEGTSGIQKYNEQFF. As DNA, the CDR3 is TGTGCCAGCAGCTTGGAAGGGACTAGCGGGATTCAGAAATACAATGAGCAGTTCTTC. Drawing the rest from reference TRBV5-5 and TRBJ2-1, the complete variable domain is DAGVTQSPTHLIKTRGQQVTLRCSPISGHKSVSWYQQVLGQGPQFIFQYYEKEERGRGNFPDRFSARQFPNYSSELNVNALLLGDSALYLCASSLEGTSGIQKYNEQFFGPGTRLTVL.

This chain joins TRBV4-1 and TRBJ2-5; 9 bases align to TRBD2. J lost 5 bases, V lost 3 bases, and 13 bases had no gene match. The CDR3 loop spans 17 amino acids. In germline, CDR1 is MGHRA, CDR2 YSYEKL. The DNA for the CDR3 is TGCGCCAGCAGCCACCCGGCGGGCGGGAGGGCCAGCGAGACCCAGTACTTC. Protein: CASSHPAGGRASETQYF.

The J gene is TRBJ1-4, the V gene TRBV11-2, with D hard to call. Germline V gene data show CDR1 as SGHAT and CDR2 as FQNNGV. V lost 6 bases and J 0 bases, leaving 14 bases between the germline ends. CDR3 length: 16 amino acids. CDR3 DNA: TGTGCCAGCAGTTTCGACGGGTTCGCAACTAATGAAAAACTGTTTTTT. Its protein product is CASSFDGFATNEKLFF.

V gene TRBV4-3 combines with J gene TRBJ2-2; no definite D call. CDR1 and CDR2 (germline): LGHNA, YSLEER. CDR3 length: 13 residues. Trimming cost V 1 base and J 7 bases, with 7 bases left between them. In DNA form, the CDR3 reads TGCGCCAGCAGCCAAGTCCTCGGCGGGGAGCTGTTTTTT. It codes for CASSQVLGGELFF.

J is TRBJ2-7 and V is TRBV9, with 12 bases identical to TRBD2. Germline CDR1 and CDR2: SGDLS and YYNGEE. V trimming: 2 bases; J trimming: 5 bases; junction bases outside the gene matches: 8. This CDR3 contains 16 residues. CDR3 sequence: CASSVDLTSGSHEQYF. CDR3 DNA: TGTGCCAGCAGCGTTGACCTGACTAGCGGGAGCCACGAGCAGTACTTC.

About this clone itself: The sample holds other DNA sequences that translate to the same CDR3. The chain is built from TRBV5-6 and TRBJ2-7; D remains unclear. V was trimmed by 4 bases and J by 2 bases, leaving 10 bases between them. Germline CDR1 reads SGHDT; CDR2 reads YYEEEE. CDR3 length: 13 residues. CDR3: CASSLGPAYEQYF. CDR3 nucleotide sequence: TGTGCCAGCAGCCTAGGGCCAGCCTACGAGCAGTACTTC. The full variable domain, its missing parts supplied by reference TRBV5-6 and TRBJ2-7, is DAGVTQSPTHLIKTRGQQVTLRCSPKSGHDTVSWYQQALGQGPQFIFQYYEEEERQRGNFPDRFSGHQFPNYSSELNVNALLLGDSALYLCASSLGPAYEQYFGPGTRLTVT.

On this clone: In the same sample, other DNA sequences code for this CDR3. The CDR3 DNA is TGTGCCAGCAGTAGACTAGCGGGCACAGATACGCAGTATTTT. Protein sequence: CASSRLAGTDTQYF. The chain is built from TRBV7-8 and TRBJ2-3; 9 nucleotides match TRBD2. Germline CDR1 SGHVS, CDR2 FQNEAQ. The ends lost 6 bases at V and 1 base at J; junction bases unmatched: 2. This CDR3 region has 14 residues.

The chain has TRBV11-2 and TRBJ2-4, with 7 bases that match TRBD2. J gave up 3 bases and V 0 bases, and 17 bases lay outside the gene matches. The CDR3 length is 20 residues. Per the germline V gene, CDR1 is SGHAT and CDR2 is FQNNGV. Here the CDR3 reads CASSLEPILVRGRSKNIQYF. CDR3 DNA sequence: TGTGCCAGCAGCTTAGAGCCGATCTTGGTGCGCGGGAGAAGCAAAAACATTCAGTACTTC.

This rearrangement joins TRBV7-9 to TRBJ2-7; 7 nucleotides agree with TRBD1. V lost 4 bases and J lost 3; bases outside the gene matches: 6. CDR3 length: 14 amino acids. CDR1 SEHNR and CDR2 FQNEAQ come from the germline V gene (reference sequence). The CDR3 DNA reads TGTGCCAGCAGCTATCAGGGGGTAGGCTACGAGCAGTACTTC. It encodes CASSYQGVGYEQYF.

The chain couples TRBV6-6 to TRBJ2-7; D remains unclear. Looked up from germline, CDR1 is MNHNY and CDR2 is SVGAGI (reference sequence). The CDR3 runs to 12 residues. Trimming took off 4 bases at V and 4 bases at J, with 8 bases between the two ends. The CDR3 loop reads CASSSDGYEQYF. The CDR3 DNA is TGTGCCAGCAGTTCGGACGGTTACGAGCAGTACTTC.

V gene TRBV27 combines with J gene TRBJ2-1, with D perhaps TRBD1 or TRBD2 (5 bases each). The CDR3 loop spans 15 amino acids. The ends were cut back, 3 bases at V and 6 bases at J, with 15 bases in the middle. Germline CDR1 MNHEY, CDR2 SMNVEV (reference sequence). CDR3 sequence: CASSFFQGVGNEQFF. In DNA, the CDR3 is TGTGCCAGCAGTTTTTTTCAGGGAGTAGGCAATGAGCAGTTCTTC.

The chain employs TRBV27 and TRBJ2-1; D gene unclear. The germline V gene encodes CDR1 MNHEY and CDR2 SMNVEV (reference sequence). The CDR3 loop spans 13 amino acids. Trimming removed 6 bases at V and 5 bases at J, with 11 bases between. This CDR3 reads CASRVIGHNEQFF. The CDR3 bases are TGTGCCAGCAGGGTAATCGGCCACAATGAGCAGTTCTTC.

The chain has TRBV27 and TRBJ2-7, with 14 positions matching TRBD2. This CDR3 is built from 17 residues. J gave up 0 bases and V 5 bases, and 6 bases lay outside the gene matches. Germline CDR1 MNHEY, CDR2 SMNVEV (reference sequence). The chain's CDR3 is CASSPGLAGGFSYEQYF. The CDR3, as DNA: TGTGCCAGCAGTCCCGGACTAGCGGGAGGTTTCTCCTACGAGCAGTACTTC.

The chain employs TRBV2 and TRBJ2-3, with 8 bases lining up with TRBD2. Unmatched junction bases numbered 4, after V lost 6 bases and J lost 8 bases. CDR1 is SNHLY and CDR2 is FYNNEI in the germline V gene. This CDR3 has 12 residues. The CDR3 reads CASRGLEVTQYF. The CDR3 DNA follows: TGTGCCAGCAGGGGACTAGAGGTTACGCAGTATTTT. Full variable domain (rest looked up from reference TRBV2 and TRBJ2-3): EPEVTQTPSHQVTQMGQEVILRCVPISNHLYFYWYRQILGQKVEFLVSFYNNEISEKSEIFDDQFSVERPDGSNFTLKIRSTKLEDSAMYFCASRGLEVTQYFGPGTRLTVL.